Below are 28 T cell receptor beta chains sequenced from a single sample in a study of blood T cell repertoires in COVID-19. Sequenced by immunoSEQ multiplex PCR; TCRdb stores in-frame clones only, minus some. Counted here are roughly 150,000 clones, around 80% occurring once; the ten biggest clones make up approximately 7.3%. Input material: PBMCs or T cells enriched from blood (not recorded which). Receptors were obtained from a man between 45 and 60 years old who had recovered from COVID-19.

The chain links TRBV21-1 to TRBJ2-5; the table's TRBD2 call for D was not verified on the DNA. TRBV21-1 is given as a pseudogene. This CDR3 spans 18 amino acids. The CDR3: CASSKKKGDYLLTETQYF. CDR3 nucleotides: TGTGCCAGCAGCAAAAAAAAGGGAGACTACCTCTTGACAGAGACCCAGTACTTC.

J is TRBJ2-3 and V is TRBV19; tentatively, D is TRBD2 (7 bases). CDR1 LNHDA and CDR2 SQIVND come from the germline V gene (reference sequence). V was trimmed by 4 bases and J by 1 base, leaving 15 bases between them. CDR3 length: 16 amino acids. CDR3 sequence (DNA): TGTGCCAGTAGTAAGGGAGGGGGGCAGGGCACAGATACGCAGTATTTT. Translated: CASSKGGGQGTDTQYF.

This chain connects TRBV7-2 to TRBJ2-5, with D tentatively TRBD2 (6 bases). CDR1 and CDR2 (germline): SGHTA, FQGNSA. V gave up 5 bases and J gave up 2 bases, with 18 bases separating them. The CDR3 is 16 amino acids. Here the CDR3 reads CASSARWDWLQETQYF. Written as DNA, the CDR3 is TGTGCCAGCAGCGCGCGATGGGACTGGCTTCAAGAGACCCAGTACTTC.

The chain recombines TRBV27 with TRBJ1-6, with unresolved D. CDR3 length: 15 residues. The germline gives CDR1 MNHEY, CDR2 SMNVEV (reference sequence). V lost 2 bases and J 0 bases, leaving 5 bases between the germline ends. Here the CDR3 DNA reads TGTGCCAGCAGTTTAGCGAGCTCCTATAATTCACCCCTCCACTTT. It yields the protein CASSLASSYNSPLHF.

Concerning this clone itself: Different DNA sequences within this sample yield the same CDR3. The chain recombines TRBV7-2 with TRBJ2-1; the match to TRBD2 covers 9 bases. After removal of 5 bases from V and 4 bases from J, the junction contained 9 bases not matched to a gene. Germline loops: CDR1 SGHTA, CDR2 FQGNSA. This CDR3 contains 16 residues. Here the CDR3 DNA reads TGTGCCAGCAGCCTTACCCGACTAGCGGAGTACAATGAGCAGTTCTTC. This encodes CASSLTRLAEYNEQFF.

This rearrangement joins TRBV18 to TRBJ2-5; the D gene is possibly TRBD1 (6 bases). Trimming removed 0 bases from V and 7 bases from J, with 12 bases in between. This CDR3 is built from 14 residues. In germline, CDR1 is KGHSH, CDR2 LQKENI. The CDR3 reads CASSPPGQGGTQYF. CDR3 nucleotides: TGTGCCAGCTCACCACCGGGTCAAGGGGGGACCCAGTACTTC. The full variable domain, its missing parts supplied by reference TRBV18 and TRBJ2-5, is NAGVMQNPRHLVRRRGQEARLRCSPMKGHSHVYWYRQLPEEGLKFMVYLQKENIIDESGMPKERFSAEFPKEGPSILRIQQVVRGDSAAYFCASSPPGQGGTQYFGPGTRLLVL.

The rearrangement uses TRBV6-5 and TRBJ1-4; TRBD1 might be the D (5 bases). Trimming took off 2 bases at V and 0 bases at J, with 7 bases between the two ends. This CDR3 spans 15 amino acids. Germline V gives CDR1 MNHEY, CDR2 SVGAGI. The CDR3: CASSYRGTTNEKLFF. In DNA form, the CDR3 reads TGTGCCAGCAGTTACAGGGGTACAACTAATGAAAAACTGTTTTTT.

The genes are TRBV4-1 and TRBJ2-5; TRBD2 is a possible D gene (5 bases). V lost 0 bases and J 4 bases, leaving 15 bases between the germline ends. Germline V CDR1 and CDR2: MGHRA, YSYEKL. The CDR3 contains 16 residues. The CDR3 spells CASSQDWTGTSETQYF. For the CDR3, the DNA is TGCGCCAGCAGCCAAGATTGGACTGGAACTTCAGAGACCCAGTACTTC.

V gene TRBV12-3 or TRBV12-4 combines with J gene TRBJ1-1; 7 bases map to TRBD1. CDR3 length equals 12 residues. V gave up 6 bases and J gave up 11 bases; unmatched junction bases: 9. The CDR3 bases are TGTGCCAGCAGCACAGACAGGGACGCGGCTTTCTTT. Protein: CASSTDRDAAFF.

The chain uses TRBV4-2 and TRBJ1-6; perhaps TRBD1 as D (6 bases). This CDR3 contains 14 residues. Germline V gives CDR1 LGHNA, CDR2 YNFKEQ. The germline V and J ends were trimmed by 3 bases and 11 bases, with 14 bases remaining between them. CDR3 coding DNA: TGTGCCAGCAGCCAGGGAGGGGGGCGGCCACCCCTCCACTTT. Encoded protein: CASSQGGGRPPLHF.

A few counts support this clone. The rearrangement joins TRBV27 to TRBJ1-2; perhaps TRBD1 as D (5 bases). This CDR3 has 13 residues. Trimming left V 4 bases short and J 6 bases short, with 12 bases between. Germline V gene sequence: CDR1 MNHEY, CDR2 SMNVEV (reference sequence). The CDR3 DNA sequence: TGTGCCAGCAGTTGGGCTGACAGTCATGGCTACACCTTC. Encoded protein: CASSWADSHGYTF.

The chain couples TRBV6-5 to TRBJ1-6; D ambiguous. Germline assignment: CDR1 MNHEY and CDR2 SVGAGI. This CDR3 contains 15 residues. V was trimmed by 0 bases and J by 9 bases, leaving 12 bases between them. The CDR3 loop reads CASSYSGRSGSPLHF. The CDR3 region has the DNA TGTGCCAGCAGTTACTCAGGCAGATCGGGTTCACCCCTCCACTTT.

This chain uses TRBV11-2 with TRBJ2-5; 7 bases are shared with TRBD1. In germline, CDR1 is SGHAT, CDR2 FQNNGV. The CDR3 covers 15 residues. Losses at the gene ends were 4 bases for V and 4 bases for J; bases not matched to a gene: 9. The CDR3 protein is CASSSDRKLRETQYF. Written as DNA, the CDR3 is TGTGCCAGCAGCTCGGACAGGAAACTGAGAGAGACCCAGTACTTC.

The rearrangement joins TRBV5-4 to TRBJ2-2; the match to TRBD2 covers 11 bases. The CDR3 has 14 residues. Germline CDR1 is SGHNT and CDR2 is YYREEE (reference sequence). The J segment lost 9 bases and the V segment lost 0 bases, leaving 1 base of the junction unmatched. For the CDR3, the DNA is TGTGCCAGCAGCTTGGGACTAGCGGGGAGGGAGCTGTTTTTT. Its protein product is CASSLGLAGRELFF.

V gene TRBV12-3 or TRBV12-4 combines with J gene TRBJ1-1, with 11 nucleotides matching TRBD1. The CDR3 is made up of 11 amino acids. The trim removed 9 bases at V and 12 bases at J, leaving 6 bases unmatched. The CDR3 protein is CASWDRGETFF. The CDR3 DNA reads as TGTGCCAGTTGGGACAGGGGGGAAACTTTCTTT.

The chain has TRBV19 and TRBJ2-2; a possible D gene is TRBD2 (5 bases). Germline V gene sequence: CDR1 LNHDA, CDR2 SQIVND (reference sequence). The CDR3 extends over 15 amino acids. With 3 bases removed from V and 5 bases from J, the gap between germline ends came to 13 bases. CDR3 protein: CASSIGRPGTGELFF. CDR3 nucleotides: TGTGCCAGTAGTATTGGTAGGCCGGGGACCGGGGAGCTGTTTTTT.

This clone was found once. V and J are TRBV10-3 and TRBJ2-5; no firm D call. This CDR3 has 13 residues. Germline assignment: CDR1 ENHRY and CDR2 SYGVKD. Trimming removed 2 bases at V and 2 bases at J, with 6 bases between. This chain's CDR3 is CAISEQRQETQYF. DNA of the CDR3: TGTGCCATCAGTGAGCAACGGCAAGAGACCCAGTACTTC.

The rearrangement links TRBV18 to TRBJ1-1; TRBD1 aligns across 7 bases. J lost 2 bases, V lost 8 bases, and 5 bases had no gene match. CDR1 is KGHSH, CDR2 LQKENI, per germline. The length of the CDR3 is 13 residues. In DNA form, the CDR3 reads TGTGCCAGCCGACAGGGTCGAAACACTGAAGCTTTCTTT. Residues: CASRQGRNTEAFF.

This chain connects TRBV6-6 to TRBJ2-1; TRBD1 aligns across 8 bases. The CDR3 length is 15 residues. The V and J ends lost 6 bases and 7 bases, in that order; junction bases with no gene match: 11. The V gene's germline CDR1 is MNHNY and CDR2 SVGAGI (reference sequence). CDR3 nucleotides: TGTGCCAGCAGCGAACCTGGACAGGGTGGGAATGAGCAGTTCTTC. As protein: CASSEPGQGGNEQFF.

The rearrangement joins TRBV19 to TRBJ2-1, with 14 bases matching TRBD2. V lost 9 bases, J lost 5 bases, and 3 bases stayed unmatched. CDR3 length: 14 amino acids. The germline V gene has CDR1 LNHDA and CDR2 SQIVND (reference sequence). The CDR3 reads CASRGLAGDNEQFF. The CDR3 nucleotides read TGTGCCAGCCGGGGACTAGCGGGGGACAATGAGCAGTTCTTC. Drawing the rest from reference TRBV19 and TRBJ2-1, the complete variable domain is DGGITQSPKYLFRKEGQNVTLSCEQNLNHDAMYWYRQDPGQGLRLIYYSQIVNDFQKGDIAEGYSVSREKKESFPLTVTSAQKNPTAFYLCASRGLAGDNEQFFGPGTRLTVL.

The rearrangement links TRBV6-5 to TRBJ1-2; the match to TRBD1 covers 7 bases. The CDR3 runs to 14 residues. Germline CDR1 reads MNHEY; CDR2 reads SVGAGI. J lost 5 bases, V lost 6 bases, and 9 bases had no gene match. The DNA for the CDR3 is TGTGCCAGCAGGAGCCTAGGGGGCATATATGGCTACACCTTC. Protein product: CASRSLGGIYGYTF.

This chain links TRBV11-3 with TRBJ1-1; maybe TRBD1 (6 bases). The CDR3 spans 13 residues. In germline, CDR1 is SGHNT, CDR2 YENEEA. Trimming pared 5 bases from V and 7 bases from J, leaving 14 bases between. The CDR3 here is CASSVTGLGEAFF. In nucleotides, the CDR3 is TGTGCCAGCAGCGTAACAGGGCTCGGTGAAGCTTTCTTT.

DNA for the CDR3: TGCAGTGCTAGAGATCTACGCGAGCAGTACTTC. Translation gives CSARDLREQYF. The chain combines TRBV20-1 with TRBJ2-7; D call uncertain. The length of the CDR3 is 11 residues. Per germline, CDR1 DFQATT and CDR2 SNEGSKA (reference sequence). Trimming left V 0 bases short and J 6 bases short, with 6 bases between.

V and J are TRBV27 and TRBJ2-3; 9 positions agree with TRBD2. CDR3 length: 16 residues. Germline values: CDR1 MNHEY, CDR2 SMNVEV (reference sequence). V shed 0 bases, J shed 5 bases, and the junction held 6 bases outside the gene matches. Written as DNA, the CDR3 is TGTGCCAGCAGTTTATCTCGGCGGGGGGGCCGAGATACGCAGTATTTT. It specifies CASSLSRRGGRDTQYF.

V gene TRBV4-1 combines with J gene TRBJ1-1, with 9 bases lining up with TRBD1. This CDR3 spans 16 amino acids. V was pared by 3 bases and J by 8 bases, with 13 bases of the junction left unmatched. The germline V gene has CDR1 MGHRA and CDR2 YSYEKL. The CDR3 nucleotides are TGCGCCAGCAGCCACTCCGGGACAGGGTCTGGAATAGAAGCTTTCTTT. Its protein is CASSHSGTGSGIEAFF.

This clone has just one count. The chain is built from TRBV6-5 and TRBJ1-3; D is ambiguous. This CDR3 comprises 15 residues. Germline V lookup: CDR1 MNHEY, CDR2 SVGAGI. V lost 2 bases and J 3 bases, leaving 11 bases between the germline ends. This chain's CDR3 is CASSYGLSGGNTIYF. DNA for the CDR3: TGTGCCAGCAGTTACGGACTCTCCGGTGGAAACACCATATATTTT.

This sequence joins TRBV6-5 and TRBJ2-7; D perhaps matches TRBD1 (6 bases). The CDR3 spans 15 residues. V was trimmed by 6 bases and J by 2 bases, leaving 17 bases between them. Germline values: CDR1 MNHEY, CDR2 SVGAGI. Here the CDR3 reads CASRSVGTKTYEQYF. In DNA form, the CDR3 reads TGTGCCAGCAGATCTGTCGGGACAAAGACCTACGAGCAGTACTTC.

The V and J genes are TRBV11-2 and TRBJ2-3; no firm D call. CDR1 SGHAT and CDR2 FQNNGV come from the germline V gene. The CDR3 length is 16 residues. Deletions cut 2 bases from V and 0 bases from J, with 12 bases between. The CDR3 reads CASSLIGSSSTDTQYF. For the CDR3, the DNA is TGTGCCAGCAGCTTAATAGGCTCTAGTAGCACAGATACGCAGTATTTT.